One sample yielded the 11 T cell receptor beta chains listed below, sequenced in a study of T-cell reconstitution after alpha-beta-depleted transplantation in children. A library of TCRbeta sequences, prepared with unique molecular identifiers, was generated. TCRdb reanalysed the PCR reads using MiXCR and keeps one entry per CDR3 protein. The sample holds about 180,000 distinct CDR3 sequences, more than 9.5% seen once. The input for sequencing was PBMCs, taken before TCRalphabeta/CD19-depleted stem cell transplant. The receptors originated from a boy aged 2 to 10 with acute myeloid leukemia, due to receive a stem cell transplant.

This clonotype has a count of ten or more. This rearrangement joins TRBV7-7 to TRBJ2-7; 7 bases agree with TRBD1. Germline values: CDR1 SSHAT, CDR2 FNYEAQ (reference sequence). The CDR3 sequence is 17 residues long. CDR3 bases: TGTGCTAGCAGCTTAGAGGTCGTGGACAGGCGGTTTTACGAGCAGTACGTC. This gives the protein CASSLEVVDRRFYEQYV.

This clonotype was seen ten or more times. This rearrangement joins TRBV20-1 to TRBJ1-2; D might be TRBD1 (5 bases). There are 13 residues in the CDR3. CDR1 is DFQATT and CDR2 is SNEGSKA in the germline V gene (reference sequence). V was shortened by 3 bases and J by 10 bases, with 18 bases between the two germline ends. Here the CDR3 reads CSASPLGQVDYTF. The DNA for the CDR3 is TGCAGTGCTAGCCCCCTGGGGCAGGTTGACTACACCTTC.

This clonotype was observed at least ten times. This chain connects TRBV28 to TRBJ2-7; D is unclear. CDR1 MDHEN and CDR2 SYDVKM come from the germline V gene. This CDR3 has 14 amino acids. V lost 5 bases and J 2 bases, leaving 13 bases between the germline ends. CDR3 nucleotides: TGTGCCAGCAGTCTACCCGTAATCCCCTACGAGCAGTACTTC. It encodes CASSLPVIPYEQYF.

This clonotype was seen repeatedly, ten times or more. The chain uses TRBV7-3 and TRBJ1-1; D gene ambiguous. Germline CDR1 SGHTA, CDR2 FQGTGA. This CDR3 region has 14 residues. Between the trimmed V and J ends, which lost 1 base and 5 bases, there was a span of 11 bases. The CDR3 reads CASSLSGIGTEAFF. CDR3 coding DNA: TGTGCCAGCAGCTTAAGCGGTATAGGGACTGAAGCTTTCTTT. The variable domain in full, completed from reference TRBV7-3 and TRBJ1-1, reads GAGVSQTPSNKVTEKGKYVELRCDPISGHTALYWYRQSLGQGPEFLIYFQGTGAADDSGLPNDRFFAVRPEGSVSTLKIQRTERGDSAVYLCASSLSGIGTEAFFGQGTRLTVV.

In its sample, this clonotype was seen many times. This chain joins TRBV10-3 and TRBJ2-7, with D perhaps TRBD1 or TRBD2 (5 bases each). The CDR3 has 15 residues. The V end lost 2 bases, the J end lost 2 bases, and 13 bases lay between the germline ends. Germline lookup yields CDR1 ENHRY and CDR2 SYGVKD. As DNA, the CDR3 is TGTGCCATCAGTGAGGTCGGGACCACCGCCTACGAGCAGTACTTC. Its translation: CAISEVGTTAYEQYF.

This clonotype came up many times. The gene calls are TRBV27 and TRBJ1-5; possibly TRBD1 for D (5 bases). This CDR3 contains 18 residues. Germline V gives CDR1 MNHEY, CDR2 SMNVEV (reference sequence). Trimming pared 2 bases from V and 2 bases from J, leaving 19 bases between. DNA for the CDR3: TGTGCCAGCAGTTTAGGTGGGGCGGGTAGTTTTGGCAATCAGCCCCAGCATTTT. This codes for CASSLGGAGSFGNQPQHF.

This clonotype appeared many times. The CDR3 here is CASSLGAGVRHEQYF. The CDR3 DNA follows: TGCGCCAGCAGCTTGGGGGCAGGGGTACGGCACGAGCAGTACTTC. The rearrangement joins TRBV5-1 to TRBJ2-7, with D perhaps TRBD1 (6 bases). Deletions cut 0 bases from V and 5 bases from J, with 15 bases between. CDR1 is SGHRS, CDR2 YFSETQ, per germline. CDR3 length equals 15 residues.

This clonotype has ten or more counts. The rearrangement uses TRBV7-8 and TRBJ2-5, with D perhaps TRBD2 (6 bases). Trimming shortened V by 6 bases and J by 5 bases, and 19 bases separated the two germline ends. CDR3 length equals 15 residues. In germline, CDR1 is SGHVS, CDR2 FQNEAQ. CDR3 nucleotides: TGTGCCAGCAGAGGGTTTGCGGGGTTGGAGGAGACCCAGTACTTC. Its protein is CASRGFAGLEETQYF.

This clonotype was counted at least ten times. The genes are TRBV6-1 and TRBJ2-7; the D is unclear. This CDR3 is 13 amino acids long. Germline V CDR1 and CDR2: MNHNS, SASEGT. V was clipped by 4 bases and J by 6 bases, with 13 bases between them. This CDR3 is CASSGAVRSEQYV. CDR3 DNA sequence: TGTGCCAGCAGTGGGGCGGTGCGCTCCGAGCAGTACGTC.

The V gene is TRBV3-1, the J gene TRBJ1-2; D unclear. The CDR3 is made up of 13 amino acids. Germline V gene lookup returns CDR1 LGHDT and CDR2 YNNKEL (reference sequence). The germline V and J ends were trimmed by 4 bases and 10 bases, with 16 bases remaining between them. The CDR3 coding sequence is TGTGCCAGCAGCCGGACGGCTGCTATGGACTACACCTTC. Translated: CASSRTAAMDYTF.

This clonotype was seen many times. The V gene is TRBV5-1, the J gene TRBJ2-7, with no clear D. The CDR3 consists of 12 residues. Trimming removed 2 bases from V and 3 bases from J, with 6 bases in between. Germline CDR1 SGHRS, CDR2 YFSETQ. CDR3 coding DNA: TGCGCCAGCAGCTTCTCGGGCTACGAGCAGTACTTC. This gives the protein CASSFSGYEQYF.